This TCR beta chain was profiled in a study of shared clonotypes between healthy human individuals. General observations from the study: Clonotype sharing across several donors was observed for approximately 5% of naive CD4 clonotypes. Generally, estimated richness proved larger in naive subsets than it did in memory subsets. At large depth, rarefaction still showed sorted-subset sequencing to be incomplete.

The germline V gene encodes CDR1 SGHRS and CDR2 YFSETQ. The CDR3 has 16 amino acids. The V and J ends lost 4 bases and 1 base respectively, with 17 bases between them. Sequencing used immunoSEQ multiplex PCR; TCRdb keeps in-frame clones, though not all of them. The sample includes roughly 2.4 million clones, approximately 96% of them seen just once. Turning to this clone: The antigen is unknown.

This TCR was sampled from a young man in good health. The V and J genes are TRBV5-1 and TRBJ2-5; possibly TRBD2 for D (6 bases). The sequenced material came from naive CD4+ T cells sorted from blood. The subset: CD45RA+ positively selected. DNA of the CDR3: TGCGCCAGCAGCAGCTTGGGGACGGGAGTCCAAGAGACCCAGTACTTC. Translating it yields CASSSLGTGVQETQYF.